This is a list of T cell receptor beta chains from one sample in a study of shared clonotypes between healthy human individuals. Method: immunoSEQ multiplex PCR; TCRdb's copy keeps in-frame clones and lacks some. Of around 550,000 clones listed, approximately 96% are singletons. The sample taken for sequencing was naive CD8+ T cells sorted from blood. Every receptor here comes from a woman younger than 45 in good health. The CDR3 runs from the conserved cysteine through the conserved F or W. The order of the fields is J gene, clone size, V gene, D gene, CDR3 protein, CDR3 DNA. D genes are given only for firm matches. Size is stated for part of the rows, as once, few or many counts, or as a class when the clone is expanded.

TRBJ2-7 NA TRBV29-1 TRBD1 CSVEKWTGDATVTYEQYF TGCAGCGTTGAAAAATGGACAGGGGACGCCACGGTTACTTACGAGCAGTACTTC
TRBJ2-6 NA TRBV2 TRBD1 CASSRGTVSGANVLTF TGTGCCAGCAGTAGAGGGACAGTCTCTGGGGCCAACGTCCTGACTTTC
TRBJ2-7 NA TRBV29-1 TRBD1 CSAWDRESYEQYF TGCAGCGCATGGGACAGGGAATCCTACGAGCAGTACTTC
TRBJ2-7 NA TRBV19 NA CASSLEGAEQYF TGTGCCAGTAGTCTGGAGGGAGCTGAGCAGTACTTC
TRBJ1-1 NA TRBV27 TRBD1 CASSLRDRGARGVTEAFF TGTGCCAGCAGTTTACGGGACAGGGGCGCGCGGGGAGTCACTGAAGCTTTCTTT
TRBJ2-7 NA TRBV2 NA CASSEYRPGDEQYF TGTGCCAGCAGTGAATATCGTCCGGGGGACGAGCAGTACTTC
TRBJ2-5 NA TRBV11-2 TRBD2 CASSFSGRAAVGYF TGTGCCAGCAGCTTTAGCGGGAGGGCCGCTGTCGGGTACTTC
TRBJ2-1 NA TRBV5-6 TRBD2 CASSTGLANNEQFF TGTGCCAGCAGCACTGGACTAGCGAACAATGAGCAGTTCTTC
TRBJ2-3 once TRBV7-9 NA CASSLPRGIGTQYF TGTGCCAGCAGCTTACCCCGAGGAATTGGTACGCAGTATTTT
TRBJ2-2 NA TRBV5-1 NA CASSLLRDTGELFF TGCGCCAGCAGCTTGTTGCGGGACACCGGGGAGCTGTTTTTT
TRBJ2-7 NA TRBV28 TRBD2 CASSPSRTSGYVEQYF TGTGCCAGCAGCCCATCAAGGACTAGCGGGTATGTTGAGCAGTACTTC
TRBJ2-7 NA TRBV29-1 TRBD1 CSVEDWGPGQGAHEQYF TGCAGCGTTGAAGATTGGGGCCCCGGACAGGGGGCCCACGAGCAGTACTTC
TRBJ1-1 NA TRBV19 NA CASSQPGGFPTEAFF TGTGCCAGTAGCCAACCCGGGGGGTTTCCCACTGAAGCTTTCTTT
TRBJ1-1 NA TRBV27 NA CASSGTLNTEAFF TGTGCCAGCAGCGGGACATTGAACACTGAAGCTTTCTTT
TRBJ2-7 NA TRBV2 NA CASSEGSGRHYEQYF TGTGCCAGCAGTGAAGGTAGCGGCCGTCACTACGAGCAGTACTTC
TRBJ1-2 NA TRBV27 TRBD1 CASCPERGQVLWGYTF TGTGCCAGCTGCCCCGAAAGAGGACAGGTTTTGTGGGGCTACACCTTC
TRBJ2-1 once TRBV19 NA CASSSFTASYNEQFF TGTGCCAGTAGTAGCTTCACGGCTTCCTACAATGAGCAGTTCTTC
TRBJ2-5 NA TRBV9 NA CASSVGGSGETQYF TGTGCCAGCAGCGTAGGGGGCAGTGGAGAGACCCAGTACTTC
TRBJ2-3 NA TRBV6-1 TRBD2 CASKSSGGGTDTQYF TGTGCCAGCAAATCTAGCGGGGGGGGCACAGATACGCAGTATTTT
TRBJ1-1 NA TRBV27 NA CASARGGADSEAFF TGTGCCAGCGCGCGCGGGGGGGCGGATTCGGAAGCTTTCTTT
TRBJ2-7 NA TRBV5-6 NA CASSSLSEQYF TGTGCCAGCAGCTCCCTCTCCGAGCAGTACTTC
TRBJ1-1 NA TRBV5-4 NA CASSQGFEAFF TGTGCCAGCAGCCAGGGGTTTGAAGCTTTCTTT
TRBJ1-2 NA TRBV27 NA CASSQGANYGYTF TGTGCCAGCAGCCAGGGAGCGAACTATGGCTACACCTTC
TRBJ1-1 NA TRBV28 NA CASSGTTGLTEAFF TGTGCCAGCAGTGGGACGACAGGACTCACTGAAGCTTTCTTT
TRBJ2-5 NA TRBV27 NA CASSLEETQYF TGTGCCAGCAGTTTGGAAGAGACCCAGTACTTC
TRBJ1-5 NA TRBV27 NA CASRGQGGQPQHF TGTGCCAGCAGGGGGCAGGGTGGCCAGCCCCAGCATTTT
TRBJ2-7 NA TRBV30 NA CAWSVGNGVDEQYF TGTGCCTGGAGTGTAGGTAACGGGGTCGACGAGCAGTACTTC
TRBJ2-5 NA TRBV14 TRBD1 CASSQVQGVLTEQYF TGTGCCAGCAGCCAGGTACAGGGGGTCCTAACGGAGCAGTACTTC
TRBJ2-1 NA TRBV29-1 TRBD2 CSGGGLGNEQFF TGCAGCGGGGGGGGACTCGGCAATGAGCAGTTCTTC
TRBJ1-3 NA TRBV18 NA CASSLNVGGIKKLSGNTIYF TGTGCCAGCTCATTAAACGTGGGGGGGATCAAGAAACTCTCTGGAAACACCATATATTTT
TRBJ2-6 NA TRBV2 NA CARRGAGAHSGANVLTF TGTGCCAGGAGGGGGGCAGGGGCCCACTCTGGGGCCAACGTCCTGACTTTC
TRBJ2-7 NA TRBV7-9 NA CASSLAALTVEDYEQYF TGTGCCAGCAGCTTAGCCGCCCTGACAGTCGAAGACTACGAGCAGTACTTC
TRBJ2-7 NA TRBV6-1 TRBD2 CASSEGLAVHVGYEQYF TGTGCCAGCAGTGAGGGACTAGCGGTCCACGTGGGCTACGAGCAGTACTTC
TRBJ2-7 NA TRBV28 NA CASSSSEQGLYEQYF TGTGCCAGCAGTTCCTCCGAGCAGGGGTTGTACGAGCAGTACTTC
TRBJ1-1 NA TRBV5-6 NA CASSLYLSRKNTEAFF TGTGCCAGCAGCTTGTACCTAAGCAGAAAGAACACTGAAGCTTTCTTT
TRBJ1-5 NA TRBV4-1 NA CASSQVVGSNQPQHF TGCGCCAGCAGCCAAGTAGTGGGTAGCAATCAGCCCCAGCATTTT
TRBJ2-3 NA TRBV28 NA CASSVPGQKNPSSTDTQYF TGTGCCAGCAGTGTTCCGGGACAAAAAAACCCTTCTAGCACAGATACGCAGTATTTT
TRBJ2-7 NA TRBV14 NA CASSSWRDSYEQYF TGTGCCAGCAGCTCCTGGCGGGACTCCTACGAGCAGTACTTC
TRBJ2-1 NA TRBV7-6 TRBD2 CASSLGTRSNEQFF TGTGCCAGCAGCTTAGGGACTAGGTCGAATGAGCAGTTCTTC
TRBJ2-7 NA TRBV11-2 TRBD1 CASSLGFGQGTYEQYF TGTGCCAGCAGCTTGGGTTTCGGACAGGGAACCTACGAGCAGTACTTC
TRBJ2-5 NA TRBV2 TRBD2 CASSEGTSEGETQYF TGTGCCAGCAGTGAAGGGACTAGCGAAGGAGAGACCCAGTACTTC
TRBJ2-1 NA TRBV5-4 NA CASSQTLYNEQFF TGTGCCAGCAGCCAGACACTTTACAATGAGCAGTTCTTC
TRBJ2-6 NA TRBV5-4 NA CASSSGAGANVLTF TGTGCCAGCAGCTCGGGAGCCGGGGCCAACGTCCTGACTTTC
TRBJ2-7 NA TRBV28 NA CASSLMFSGLATTYEQYF TGTGCCAGCAGTTTAATGTTCAGCGGTCTAGCGACGACCTACGAGCAGTACTTC
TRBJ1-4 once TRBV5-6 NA CASSPPGGSNEKLFF TGTGCCAGCAGCCCCCCCGGGGGCAGTAATGAAAAACTGTTTTTT
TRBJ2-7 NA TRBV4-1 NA CASSHPFLDEQYF TGCGCCAGCAGCCATCCATTCCTCGACGAGCAGTACTTC
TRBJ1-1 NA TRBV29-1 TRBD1 CSVEDRQGGLNTEAFF TGCAGCGTTGAAGATCGACAGGGGGGCCTGAACACTGAAGCTTTCTTT
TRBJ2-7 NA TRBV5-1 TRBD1 CASSLGTGTYEQYF TGCGCCAGCAGCCTCGGGACAGGGACCTACGAGCAGTACTTC
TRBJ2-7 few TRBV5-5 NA CASSLVSYEQYF TGTGCCAGCAGCTTGGTGTCTTACGAGCAGTACTTC
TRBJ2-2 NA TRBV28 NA CASSLAGAAGELFF TGTGCCAGCAGTTTAGCAGGGGCGGCCGGGGAGCTGTTTTTT
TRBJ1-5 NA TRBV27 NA CASSLTGYSNQPQHF TGTGCCAGCAGTTTAACAGGGTATAGCAATCAGCCCCAGCATTTT
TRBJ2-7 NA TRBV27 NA CASSPNSWAYEQYF TGTGCCAGCAGTCCTAACTCGTGGGCGTACGAGCAGTACTTC
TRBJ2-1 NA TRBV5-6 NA CASSLGADSHNEQFF TGTGCCAGCAGCTTGGGGGCAGACAGTCACAATGAGCAGTTCTTC
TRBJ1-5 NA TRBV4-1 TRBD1 CASSQYQGASQPQHF TGCGCCAGCAGCCAATACCAGGGGGCTAGCCAGCCCCAGCATTTT
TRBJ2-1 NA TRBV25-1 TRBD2 CASSGRLAGVSYNEQFF TGTGCCAGCAGTGGCCGACTAGCGGGAGTATCCTACAATGAGCAGTTCTTC
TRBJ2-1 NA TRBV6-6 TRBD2 CASSFEREGYNEQFF TGTGCCAGCAGTTTTGAGCGGGAGGGCTACAATGAGCAGTTCTTC
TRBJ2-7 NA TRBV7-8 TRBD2 CASSLDGRREQYF TGTGCCAGCAGCTTAGACGGGAGGCGGGAGCAGTACTTC
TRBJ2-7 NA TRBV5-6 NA CASSGGQWGYEQYF TGTGCCAGCAGCGGTGGACAGTGGGGCTACGAGCAGTACTTC
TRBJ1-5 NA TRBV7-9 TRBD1 CASSPQGVNNQPQHF TGTGCCAGCAGCCCCCAGGGGGTTAACAATCAGCCCCAGCATTTT